There are a few counts of the clone carrying this T cell receptor beta chain. Its antigen is not known. This sample was taken from a study of human T cells and chemical hapten exposure. Findings and limits, study-wide: TCRs at high frequency, those above 1 in 1000, did not change with DPC sensitization.

TCRdb independently ran MiXCR on the 5' RACE reads; one entry per CDR3 protein. In the table there are 65,000 to 90,000 distinct CDR3 sequences, more than 15% of which are singletons. Before extraction, the whole blood was not fractionated, and total RNA was taken from it. The CDR3 sequence is 12 residues long. Germline V gene lookup returns CDR1 SNHLY and CDR2 FYNNEI. V was shortened by 2 bases and J by 6 bases, with 6 bases between the two germline ends. The chain uses TRBV2 and TRBJ2-3; D remains unclear. The clonotype was recovered from a female donor in good health. This CDR3 reads CASSEMADTQYF. The CDR3, as DNA: TGTGCCAGCAGTGAAATGGCGGATACGCAGTATTTT.